Presented here are 27 T cell receptor beta chains from one specimen sequenced in a study of CD8+ T cells in alopecia areata. It was cDNA, reverse transcribed from extracted RNA, that served as the sequencing template. Using immunoSEQ multiplex PCR, the repertoire was profiled, and TCRdb retains in-frame clones only, with some absent. Of approximately 91,000 clones in the sample, about 45% are singletons; the top ten hold 0.79%. The sequenced sample was CD4+ T cells sorted from blood. The receptor set was obtained from a human donor with alopecia areata.

This rearrangement joins TRBV28 to TRBJ2-1, with 11 bases identical to TRBD1. Trimming cost V 6 bases and J 6 bases; bases outside gene matches: 7. The germline CDR1 and CDR2 sequences are MDHEN and SYDVKM. CDR3 length: 15 amino acids. The CDR3 sequence is CASRHTGTGGNEQFF. DNA of the CDR3: TGTGCCAGCAGACATACCGGGACAGGGGGCAATGAGCAGTTCTTC.

The table lists this clone with a few counts. The V call is TRBV29-1, the J call TRBJ1-1; D possibly corresponds to TRBD1 (6 bases). CDR3 length equals 14 residues. Germline CDR1 reads SQVTM; CDR2 reads ANQGSEA. The germline V and J ends were trimmed by 3 bases and 7 bases, with 18 bases remaining between them. The CDR3 DNA follows: TGCAGCGTTGAGCCACGACAGGCTGCGTATGAAGCTTTCTTT. It translates to CSVEPRQAAYEAFF.

This sequence joins TRBV6-5 and TRBJ2-2; no clear D gene. Trimming removed 10 bases at V and 5 bases at J, with 14 bases between. The CDR3 extends over 13 amino acids. Germline V gene sequence: CDR1 MNHEY, CDR2 SVGAGI. CDR3 region: CATRLVGTGELFF. The CDR3 DNA is TGTGCCACCCGACTCGTGGGGACCGGGGAGCTGTTTTTT.

The V and J genes are TRBV28 and TRBJ2-1, with 12 bases identical to TRBD2. V lost 7 bases, J lost 4 bases, and 2 bases stayed unmatched. Germline loops: CDR1 MDHEN, CDR2 SYDVKM. The CDR3 runs 14 residues. CDR3 sequence (DNA): TGTGCCAGCACCCTAGCGGGGGGGTACAATGAGCAGTTCTTC. Translating it yields CASTLAGGYNEQFF.

This clone was detected a few times. This rearrangement joins TRBV5-1 to TRBJ2-1; D call uncertain. The CDR3 totals 13 residues. Trimming removed 0 bases at V and 7 bases at J, with 8 bases between. Germline loops: CDR1 SGHRS, CDR2 YFSETQ. The CDR3 DNA is TGCGCCAGCAGCTTGGTCATACATAATGAGCAGTTCTTC. It is translated as CASSLVIHNEQFF. The full variable domain, its missing parts supplied by reference TRBV5-1 and TRBJ2-1, is KAGVTQTPRYLIKTRGQQVTLSCSPISGHRSVSWYQQTPGQGLQFLFEYFSETQRNKGNFPGRFSGRQFSNSRSEMNVSTLELGDSALYLCASSLVIHNEQFFGPGTRLTVL.

The chain joins TRBV29-1 to TRBJ1-1; D is uncertain. Germline V CDR1 and CDR2: SQVTM, ANQGSEA. V was cut by 1 base and J by 7 bases, with 22 bases left in between. The CDR3 sequence is 16 residues long. The CDR3: CSVEALGSGVFGEAFF. In DNA form, the CDR3 reads TGCAGCGTTGAAGCTCTGGGGTCAGGCGTATTCGGTGAAGCTTTCTTT.

The V call is TRBV30, the J call TRBJ2-5, with a weak D call TRBD1 (6 bases). This CDR3 has 13 residues. Germline V CDR1 and CDR2: GTSNPN, SVGIG (reference sequence). V gave up 6 bases and J gave up 0 bases, with 11 bases separating them. The CDR3 region is CACLQGNQETQYF. The CDR3, as DNA: TGTGCCTGTCTACAGGGAAACCAAGAGACCCAGTACTTC.

The chain uses TRBV9 and TRBJ2-7, with 7 bases fitting TRBD1. From germline, CDR1 is SGDLS and CDR2 YYNGEE. CDR3 length: 12 amino acids. V gave up 3 bases and J gave up 3 bases; unmatched junction bases: 0. The CDR3 region is CASSGDSYEQYF. The CDR3 region has the DNA TGTGCCAGCAGCGGGGACAGCTACGAGCAGTACTTC.

The chain links TRBV9 to TRBJ2-2, with 10 bases fitting TRBD1. CDR1 and CDR2 from the germline V gene are SGDLS and YYNGEE. The J segment lost 6 bases and the V segment lost 4 bases, leaving 3 bases of the junction unmatched. The CDR3 has 14 residues. The CDR3 DNA reads TGTGCCAGCAGCCCGGGGACAGGGGCCGGGGAGCTGTTTTTT. Residues: CASSPGTGAGELFF.

This clone was counted between two and nine times. The chain carries TRBV14 and TRBJ2-3, with D perhaps TRBD2 (6 bases). The V end was cut by 1 base, the J end by 8 bases, with 19 bases between. Germline V gene lookup returns CDR1 SGHDN and CDR2 FVKESK. The CDR3 has 16 amino acids. The CDR3 DNA reads as TGTGCCAGCAGCCAAGTAGAACTCGGGAGTGAAGGTACGCAGTATTTT. Its protein is CASSQVELGSEGTQYF.

In this sample, this clone turned up a few times. J is TRBJ2-7 and V is TRBV30; the D gene could be TRBD1 or TRBD2 (6 bases each). The CDR3 totals 12 residues. V lost 0 bases to trimming and J lost 9 bases, with 12 bases between them. The germline V gene encodes CDR1 GTSNPN and CDR2 SVGIG (reference sequence). The CDR3 spells CAWSVLGGLQYF. The DNA of the CDR3 is TGTGCCTGGAGTGTACTCGGGGGCTTGCAGTACTTC.

This clone came up a few times. The chain is built from TRBV18 and TRBJ2-5; D is perhaps TRBD1 or TRBD2 (5 bases each). Germline CDR1 and CDR2: KGHSH and LQKENI. The CDR3 extends over 14 amino acids. Deletions cut 5 bases from V and 1 base from J, with 11 bases between. This CDR3 reads CASSSGRLQETQYF. The CDR3 bases are TGTGCCAGCTCATCGGGACGGCTCCAAGAGACCCAGTACTTC.

The rearrangement links TRBV29-1 to TRBJ2-2; D ambiguous. The V and J ends lost 0 bases and 4 bases respectively, with 9 bases between them. The CDR3 runs to 14 residues. Germline lookup yields CDR1 SQVTM and CDR2 ANQGSEA. CDR3 protein: CSVEEGSGTGELFF. The CDR3 nucleotides read TGCAGCGTTGAAGAGGGTTCTGGCACCGGGGAGCTGTTTTTT.

In its sample, this clone was seen once. CDR3 region: CAWSGWRGSGANVLTF. Here the CDR3 DNA reads TGTGCCTGGAGTGGTTGGCGAGGCTCTGGGGCCAACGTCCTGACTTTC. The V and J genes are TRBV30 and TRBJ2-6; D is ambiguous. The germline gives CDR1 GTSNPN, CDR2 SVGIG (reference sequence). The CDR3 contains 16 residues. V shed 1 base and J shed 0 bases, with 10 bases lying between them.

J is TRBJ1-6 and V is TRBV30; D might be TRBD1 (5 bases). Germline V gives CDR1 GTSNPN, CDR2 SVGIG (reference sequence). V lost 4 bases and J lost 10, with 17 bases in between. There are 14 residues in the CDR3. The CDR3 loop reads CAWTGQGPKSPLHF. The DNA for the CDR3 is TGTGCCTGGACTGGGCAGGGCCCCAAATCACCCCTCCACTTT.

The J gene is TRBJ2-3, the V gene TRBV4-3; 11 positions agree with TRBD2. V was clipped by 2 bases and J by 4 bases; unmatched bases: 2. The germline gives CDR1 LGHNA, CDR2 YSLEER. This CDR3 is built from 15 residues. The CDR3 reads CASSQSSGRPDTQYF. CDR3 DNA: TGCGCCAGCAGCCAATCTAGCGGGAGGCCAGATACGCAGTATTTT.

This clone was found a few times. This sequence joins TRBV28 and TRBJ1-5, with no clear D. The CDR3 covers 15 residues. V gave up 2 bases and J gave up 0 bases, with 8 bases separating them. Germline V gives CDR1 MDHEN, CDR2 SYDVKM. The CDR3 DNA is TGTGCCAGCAGTTTAGCAGTTTATAGCAATCAGCCCCAGCATTTT. It translates to CASSLAVYSNQPQHF.

The chain is built from TRBV28 and TRBJ2-1; 10 positions agree with TRBD2. Unmatched junction bases numbered 6, after V lost 3 bases and J lost 4 bases. The CDR3 loop spans 16 amino acids. Germline CDR1 and CDR2: MDHEN and SYDVKM. The CDR3 here is CASSFVSGGAYNEQFF. DNA of the CDR3: TGTGCCAGCAGTTTTGTGAGCGGGGGGGCTTACAATGAGCAGTTCTTC.

The CDR3 loop is CAWSVQRYMNTEAFF. In DNA form, the CDR3 reads TGTGCCTGGAGTGTACAGAGGTATATGAACACTGAAGCTTTCTTT. The rearrangement links TRBV30 to TRBJ1-1; D not resolved. V was pared by 0 bases and J by 0 bases, with 11 bases between. CDR3 length equals 15 residues. Germline CDR1 GTSNPN, CDR2 SVGIG (reference sequence). Full variable domain (remainder filled in from reference TRBV30 and TRBJ1-1): SQTIHQWPATLVQPVGSPLSLECTVEGTSNPNLYWYRQAAGRGLQLLFYSVGIGQISSEVPQNLSASRPQDRQFILSSKKLLLSDSGFYLCAWSVQRYMNTEAFFGQGTRLTVV.

The chain recombines TRBV30 with TRBJ2-7; D perhaps matches TRBD2 (7 bases). This CDR3 is 13 amino acids long. In germline, CDR1 is GTSNPN, CDR2 SVGIG (reference sequence). Trimming removed 4 bases from V and 3 bases from J, with 13 bases in between. DNA of the CDR3: TGTGCCTGGAACAGGGAGCGGGGCTACGAGCAGTACTTC. It translates to CAWNRERGYEQYF.

The CDR3 DNA reads as TGTGCCTGGAGTGCCCTGACAGGGCTCAGCACTGAAGCTTTCTTT. Translation gives CAWSALTGLSTEAFF. The genes are TRBV30 and TRBJ1-1, with 7 positions matching TRBD1. J lost 4 bases, V lost 1 base, and 9 bases had no gene match. The CDR3 spans 15 residues. Germline loops: CDR1 GTSNPN, CDR2 SVGIG (reference sequence).

In this sample, this clone turned up a few times. Different DNA sequences within this sample yield the same CDR3. The V and J genes are TRBV28 and TRBJ1-5, with 8 positions matching TRBD1. J was trimmed by 4 bases and V by 4 bases; bases with no gene match: 3. CDR1 MDHEN and CDR2 SYDVKM come from the germline V gene. This CDR3 has 14 amino acids. This CDR3 reads CASSSTGGNQPQHF. CDR3 in DNA: TGTGCCAGCAGTTCCACAGGGGGTAATCAGCCCCAGCATTTT.

This chain joins TRBV30 and TRBJ1-2; TRBD1 aligns across 8 bases. With V trimmed by 3 bases and J by 4 bases, 4 bases remained unmatched. Germline assignment: CDR1 GTSNPN and CDR2 SVGIG (reference sequence). The CDR3 has 13 amino acids. CDR3 region: CAWSSGQVYGYTF. CDR3 in DNA: TGTGCCTGGAGCTCGGGACAGGTCTATGGCTACACCTTC.

In this sample, this clone turned up a few times. The sample carries other DNA sequences with the same CDR3. V usage is TRBV28 and J usage is TRBJ2-5; D is ambiguous. Trimming removed 5 bases from V and 4 bases from J, with 2 bases in between. The germline V gene has CDR1 MDHEN and CDR2 SYDVKM. This CDR3 comprises 10 residues. CDR3 DNA: TGTGCCAGCAGTGGAGAGACCCAGTACTTC. Protein: CASSGETQYF. Together with reference TRBV28 and TRBJ2-5, the CDR3 gives the full variable domain: DVKVTQSSRYLVKRTGEKVFLECVQDMDHENMFWYRQDPGLGLRLIYFSYDVKMKEKGDIPEGYSVSREKKERFSLILESASTNQTSMYLCASSGETQYFGPGTRLLVL.

This chain joins TRBV7-9 and TRBJ1-1, with unresolved D. The CDR3 contains 12 residues. Per the germline V gene, CDR1 is SEHNR and CDR2 is FQNEAQ (reference sequence). V was shortened by 4 bases and J by 7 bases, with 10 bases between the two germline ends. CDR3 DNA sequence: TGTGCCAGCAGCTCAGGCTCGGATGAAGCTTTCTTT. Its protein is CASSSGSDEAFF.

There are a few counts of this clone. V gene TRBV29-1 combines with J gene TRBJ2-5; D perhaps matches TRBD2 (5 bases). The CDR3 has 12 residues. Trimming took off 7 bases at V and 2 bases at J, with 11 bases between the two ends. Per germline, CDR1 SQVTM and CDR2 ANQGSEA. The CDR3 loop is CSAKDWQETQYF. The DNA for the CDR3 is TGCAGCGCCAAGGACTGGCAAGAGACCCAGTACTTC.

The V gene is TRBV29-1, the J gene TRBJ2-1; TRBD1 aligns across 7 bases. Germline CDR1 reads SQVTM; CDR2 reads ANQGSEA. V lost 6 bases to trimming and J lost 6 bases; unmatched junction nucleotides: 14. CDR3 length equals 15 residues. The CDR3 nucleotides read TGCAGCGTCGCTCTGAATGCCCGACAGGGCAATGAGCAGTTCTTC. This translates into CSVALNARQGNEQFF.